This is a list of T cell receptor beta chains from one sample in a study of T-cell reconstitution after alpha-beta-depleted transplantation in children. Each CDR3 protein is one row after TCRdb ran MiXCR on the PCR reads. The table shows around 600,000 distinct CDR3 sequences, with 16% occurring only once. Sample: PBMCs from the stem cell graft donor, taken from the stem cell graft. The receptors come from a human donor who donated a stem cell graft to a child with acute myeloid leukemia. Both conserved end residues are part of each CDR3. D genes are given only for firm matches. Only some rows state a clone size, as once, few, many or a class for expanded clones.

clone size: many; D gene: TRBD1; V gene: TRBV20-1; J gene: TRBJ2-2; CDR3 protein: CSAGSDRGYTGELFF; CDR3 DNA: TGCAGTGCGGGGTCGGACAGGGGTTACACCGGGGAGCTGTTTTTT
clone size: many; D gene: TRBD1; V gene: TRBV5-5; J gene: TRBJ2-1; CDR3 protein: CASSLGQGGGDEQFF; CDR3 DNA: TGTGCCAGCAGCTTGGGACAGGGTGGAGGCGATGAGCAGTTCTTC
clone size: .; D gene: .; V gene: TRBV12-3/TRBV12-4; J gene: TRBJ1-5; CDR3 protein: CASSRGLGVGQPQHF; CDR3 DNA: TGTGCCAGCAGTCGAGGGCTGGGAGTGGGTCAGCCCCAGCATTTT
clone size: .; D gene: TRBD2; V gene: TRBV20-1; J gene: TRBJ2-1; CDR3 protein: CSARDVGGSTSYNEQFF; CDR3 DNA: TGCAGTGCTAGAGATGTTGGCGGGAGTACCTCCTACAATGAGCAGTTCTTC
clone size: few; D gene: TRBD2; V gene: TRBV20-1; J gene: TRBJ2-1; CDR3 protein: CSARGTSGGDQFF; CDR3 DNA: TGCAGTGCTAGAGGGACTAGCGGGGGAGATCAGTTCTTC
clone size: many; D gene: .; V gene: TRBV20-1; J gene: TRBJ1-2; CDR3 protein: CSATGGNYGYTF; CDR3 DNA: TGCAGTGCCACCGGAGGGAACTATGGCTACACCTTC
clone size: .; D gene: .; V gene: TRBV20-1; J gene: TRBJ2-3; CDR3 protein: CSARGVVESWTDFGGTDTQYF; CDR3 DNA: TGCAGTGCTAGAGGCGTAGTGGAGTCTTGGACCGACTTCGGGGGCACAGATACGCAGTATTTT
clone size: many; D gene: TRBD1; V gene: TRBV12-3/TRBV12-4; J gene: TRBJ2-5; CDR3 protein: CASSLQGAETQYF; CDR3 DNA: TGTGCCAGCAGTTTACAGGGGGCGGAGACCCAGTACTTC
clone size: many; D gene: .; V gene: TRBV7-2; J gene: TRBJ1-2; CDR3 protein: CASSLDSRTYGYTF; CDR3 DNA: TGTGCCAGCAGCCTGGACAGCCGTACCTATGGCTACACCTTC
clone size: few; D gene: .; V gene: TRBV28; J gene: TRBJ2-2; CDR3 protein: CASSSPTGERELFF; CDR3 DNA: TGTGCCAGCAGTTCCCCCACAGGCGAGAGGGAGCTGTTTTTT
clone size: once; D gene: TRBD1; V gene: TRBV20-1; J gene: TRBJ1-4; CDR3 protein: CSASGQEGEKLFF; CDR3 DNA: TGCAGTGCGTCGGGACAGGAAGGAGAAAAACTGTTTTTT
clone size: many; D gene: .; V gene: TRBV15; J gene: TRBJ2-3; CDR3 protein: CATSKGSTDTQYF; CDR3 DNA: TGTGCCACCAGCAAAGGAAGCACAGATACGCAGTATTTT
clone size: few; D gene: TRBD2; V gene: TRBV13; J gene: TRBJ2-7; CDR3 protein: CASRPTSGGAVSAEQYF; CDR3 DNA: TGTGCCAGCAGACCGACTAGCGGGGGGGCCGTTTCGGCCGAGCAGTACTTC
clone size: many; D gene: TRBD2; V gene: TRBV7-2; J gene: TRBJ2-7; CDR3 protein: CASSFEGLAGYEQYF; CDR3 DNA: TGTGCCAGCAGCTTTGAGGGACTAGCGGGTTACGAGCAGTACTTC
clone size: few; D gene: .; V gene: TRBV7-9; J gene: TRBJ2-7; CDR3 protein: CASSPHGPYEQYF; CDR3 DNA: TGTGCCAGCAGCCCCCATGGACCCTACGAGCAGTACTTC
clone size: many; D gene: .; V gene: TRBV10-3; J gene: TRBJ2-5; CDR3 protein: CASGSQETQYF; CDR3 DNA: TGTGCCAGCGGCAGCCAAGAGACCCAGTACTTC
clone size: .; D gene: TRBD1; V gene: TRBV6-6; J gene: TRBJ1-4; CDR3 protein: CASSYLRDRDATNEKLFF; CDR3 DNA: TGTGCCAGCAGTTACTTGAGGGACAGGGATGCAACTAATGAAAAACTGTTTTTT
clone size: .; D gene: TRBD1; V gene: TRBV20-1; J gene: TRBJ1-2; CDR3 protein: CSATTTGGDRLDYGYTF; CDR3 DNA: TGCAGTGCTACTACCACCGGCGGGGACAGGCTGGACTATGGCTACACCTTC
clone size: few; D gene: .; V gene: TRBV7-2; J gene: TRBJ1-1; CDR3 protein: CASSQKGKSLGGTEAFF; CDR3 DNA: TGTGCCAGCAGCCAGAAAGGGAAGAGTTTGGGCGGCACTGAAGCTTTCTTT
clone size: few; D gene: TRBD2; V gene: TRBV6-1; J gene: TRBJ2-7; CDR3 protein: CASRQNLAGATYEQYF; CDR3 DNA: TGTGCCAGCAGGCAGAATCTAGCGGGGGCTACCTACGAGCAGTACTTC
clone size: .; D gene: TRBD2; V gene: TRBV27; J gene: TRBJ2-3; CDR3 protein: CASSLSWEGTSVSDTQYF; CDR3 DNA: TGTGCCAGCAGTTTATCGTGGGAGGGGACTAGCGTCTCAGATACGCAGTATTTT
clone size: .; D gene: TRBD1; V gene: TRBV27; J gene: TRBJ1-2; CDR3 protein: CASSRDRVGYTF; CDR3 DNA: TGTGCCAGCAGTCGCGACAGGGTCGGCTACACCTTC
clone size: .; D gene: .; V gene: TRBV30; J gene: TRBJ2-7; CDR3 protein: CAWSNRVMTYEQYF; CDR3 DNA: TGTGCCTGGAGTAATCGGGTGATGACCTACGAGCAGTACTTC
clone size: few; D gene: .; V gene: TRBV27; J gene: TRBJ1-6; CDR3 protein: CASSFLGRSYNSPLHF; CDR3 DNA: TGTGCCAGCAGTTTTCTCGGAAGGTCCTATAATTCACCCCTCCACTTT
clone size: .; D gene: TRBD2; V gene: TRBV20-1; J gene: TRBJ2-3; CDR3 protein: CSCGGGPGLTDTQYF; CDR3 DNA: TGCAGTTGTGGCGGGGGGCCGGGCCTCACAGATACGCAGTATTTT
clone size: many; D gene: .; V gene: TRBV6-5; J gene: TRBJ2-7; CDR3 protein: CASSYGSGKNEQYF; CDR3 DNA: TGTGCCAGCAGTTATGGCTCCGGGAAGAACGAGCAGTACTTC
clone size: many; D gene: TRBD1; V gene: TRBV4-2; J gene: TRBJ1-6; CDR3 protein: CASSPRDRVNEPYNSPLHF; CDR3 DNA: TGTGCCAGCAGCCCGCGGGACAGGGTAAACGAACCCTATAATTCACCCCTCCACTTT
clone size: .; D gene: .; V gene: TRBV4-3; J gene: TRBJ1-4; CDR3 protein: CASSRGGTNEKLFF; CDR3 DNA: TGCGCCAGCAGCCGGGGAGGGACTAATGAAAAACTGTTTTTT
clone size: many; D gene: .; V gene: TRBV20-1; J gene: TRBJ1-5; CDR3 protein: CSASRGNSNQPQHF; CDR3 DNA: TGCAGTGCTAGCAGGGGCAATAGCAATCAGCCCCAGCATTTT
clone size: .; D gene: TRBD1; V gene: TRBV13; J gene: TRBJ1-5; CDR3 protein: CASSLRGQGQRSNQPQHF; CDR3 DNA: TGTGCCAGCAGCTTACGGGGACAGGGGCAAAGGAGCAATCAGCCCCAGCATTTT
clone size: many; D gene: TRBD1; V gene: TRBV9; J gene: TRBJ2-2; CDR3 protein: CASSVGTGSTGELFF; CDR3 DNA: TGTGCCAGCAGCGTCGGGACAGGGTCCACCGGGGAGCTGTTTTTT